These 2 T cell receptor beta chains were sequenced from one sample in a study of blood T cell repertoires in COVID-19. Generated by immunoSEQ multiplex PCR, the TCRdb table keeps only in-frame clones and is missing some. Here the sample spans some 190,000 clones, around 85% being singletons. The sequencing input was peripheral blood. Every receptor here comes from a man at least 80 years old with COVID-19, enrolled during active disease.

Here the CDR3 DNA reads TGTGCCAGCAGCAAAGCGCTTTCGGGGGGCAACGAGCAGTACTTC. Protein sequence: CASSKALSGGNEQYF. This chain connects TRBV21-1 to TRBJ2-7; no check of the table's D call, TRBD2, against the DNA was made. TRBV21-1 is a known pseudogene. The CDR3 has 15 amino acids.

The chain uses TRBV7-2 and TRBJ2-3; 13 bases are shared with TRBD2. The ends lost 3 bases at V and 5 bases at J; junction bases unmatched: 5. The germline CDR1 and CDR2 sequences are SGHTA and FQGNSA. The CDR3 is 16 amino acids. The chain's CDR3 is CASSFLTSGGRDTQYF. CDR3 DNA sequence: TGTGCCAGCAGCTTCTTGACTAGCGGGGGGAGAGATACGCAGTATTTT.